Detailed here is one T cell receptor beta chain. Its target is not known. PCR amplification relied on 60 Vbeta primers (plus 13 Jbeta primers). TCRdb keeps only in-frame clones here, not all; method: immunoSEQ multiplex PCR. This repertoire comprises about 160,000 clones; its ten largest clones make up about 2%. The sample comes from a study of cytomegalovirus exposure and HLA in healthy donors. Background on the study: A preliminary data release comprised 80 million to 95 million unique TCRs obtained from HLA-typed donors. General observations from the study: Later, an analysis showed that TCR beta chains associated with HLA were more clonally expanded than others that were equally common.

CDR1 is LNHDA, CDR2 SQIVND, per germline (reference sequence). The CDR3 extends over 11 amino acids. The germline V and J ends were trimmed by 5 bases and 2 bases, with 4 bases remaining between them. The rearrangement uses TRBV19 and TRBJ2-7; no reliable D call. The sample was PBMCs. This receptor was obtained from a man younger than 40 in good health and CMV-seronegative. CDR3 DNA: TGTGCCAGTAGTTTCGCCTACGAGCAGTACTTC. Translating gives CASSFAYEQYF.